The 30 T cell receptor beta chains reported below all come from one sample, sequenced in a study of T-cell memory formation after mild COVID-19. TCRdb re-derived calls from the 5' RACE reads in MiXCR, one entry per CDR3 protein. Counted here are just under 550,000 distinct CDR3 sequences, around 21% occurring once; the ten biggest clones make up approximately 12%. Sequencing was carried out using PBMCs or a T cell subset sorted from them (not recorded which). All receptors come from an adult woman who had mild COVID-19 (a few samples of this study predate the infection). Cell type and time point are not known.

This clonotype was seen a few times. The CDR3 DNA reads TGCGCCAGCAGCCTAGAGACAGGGGGTCTCCGGACTGAAGCTTTCTTT. It specifies CASSLETGGLRTEAFF. The V call is TRBV5-1, the J call TRBJ1-1; 9 nucleotides match TRBD1. V trimming: 4 bases; J trimming: 5 bases; junction bases outside the gene matches: 12. The CDR3 contains 16 residues. Germline-derived CDR1 and CDR2 are SGHRS and YFSETQ. Full variable domain (rest looked up from reference TRBV5-1 and TRBJ1-1): KAGVTQTPRYLIKTRGQQVTLSCSPISGHRSVSWYQQTPGQGLQFLFEYFSETQRNKGNFPGRFSGRQFSNSRSEMNVSTLELGDSALYLCASSLETGGLRTEAFFGQGTRLTVV.

This clonotype was counted many times. The J gene is TRBJ2-5, the V gene TRBV6-6; D not certain. Germline V lookup: CDR1 MNHNY, CDR2 SVGAGI (reference sequence). Between the trimmed V and J ends, which lost 0 bases and 7 bases, there was a span of 3 bases. The CDR3 extends over 11 amino acids. This CDR3 reads CASSYSGTQYF. The CDR3 nucleotides are TGTGCCAGCAGTTACTCGGGGACCCAGTACTTC.

The chain carries TRBV4-3 and TRBJ2-1; unclear D gene. Trimming cost V 0 bases and J 2 bases, with 8 bases left between them. CDR1 and CDR2 from the germline V gene are LGHNA and YSLEER. The CDR3 loop spans 15 amino acids. The CDR3 loop is CASSQEWLAYNEQFF. DNA for the CDR3: TGCGCCAGCAGCCAAGAGTGGCTAGCCTACAATGAGCAGTTCTTC.

V and J are TRBV4-3 and TRBJ1-2; D call uncertain. V was cut by 0 bases and J by 4 bases, with 6 bases left in between. CDR1 is LGHNA and CDR2 is YSLEER in the germline V gene. CDR3 length equals 13 residues. DNA of the CDR3: TGCGCCAGCAGCCAAGATTGGGGCTATGGCTACACCTTC. This encodes CASSQDWGYGYTF.

As DNA, the CDR3 is TGTGCCACCAGCAGAGATCGGACAGGGCTCGATAATGCGGCTTTCTTT. This translates into CATSRDRTGLDNAAFF. The rearrangement joins TRBV15 to TRBJ1-1, with TRBD1 identical over 8 bases. The CDR3 has 16 amino acids. V lost 0 bases, J lost 11 bases, and 14 bases stayed unmatched. Germline lookup yields CDR1 LNHNV and CDR2 YYDKDF (reference sequence). The full variable domain, rest sourced from reference TRBV15 and TRBJ1-1, is DAMVIQNPRYQVTQFGKPVTLSCSQTLNHNVMYWYQQKSSQAPKLLFHYYDKDFNNEADTPDNFQSRRPNTSFCFLDIRSPGLGDTAMYLCATSRDRTGLDNAAFFGQGTRLTVV.

The sample holds a few counts of this clonotype. The chain employs TRBV11-3 and TRBJ1-1; 8 bases align to TRBD1. CDR3 length equals 15 residues. CDR1 and CDR2 (germline): SGHNT, YENEEA. With V trimmed by 4 bases and J by 5 bases, 9 bases remained unmatched. The CDR3 DNA follows: TGTGCCAGCAGCTCCCCGGCAGGGGGCTGGACTGAAGCTTTCTTT. Translation: CASSSPAGGWTEAFF. Together with reference TRBV11-3 and TRBJ1-1, the CDR3 gives the full variable domain: EAGVVQSPRYKIIEKKQPVAFWCNPISGHNTLYWYLQNLGQGPELLIRYENEEAVDDSQLPKDRFSAERLKGVDSTLKIQPAELGDSAVYLCASSSPAGGWTEAFFGQGTRLTVV.

This chain connects TRBV15 to TRBJ1-6; D gene unclear. Germline V CDR1 and CDR2: LNHNV, YYDKDF (reference sequence). The CDR3 runs to 13 residues. V shed 0 bases and J shed 14 bases, with 11 bases lying between them. CDR3 nucleotides: TGTGCCACCAGCAGAGATTGGGAACGTACCCTCCACTTT. Residues: CATSRDWERTLHF.

This clonotype was counted a few times. The chain joins TRBV9 to TRBJ1-2; the match to TRBD1 covers 7 bases. Germline CDR1 is SGDLS and CDR2 is YYNGEE. V shed 4 bases and J 9 bases; nucleotides not matched to a gene: 9. The length of the CDR3 is 13 residues. The CDR3 region is CASSTRQGHSYTF. DNA of the CDR3: TGTGCCAGCAGCACCCGACAGGGCCATAGCTACACCTTC.

This clonotype was seen only a few times. V usage is TRBV12-3 or TRBV12-4 and J usage is TRBJ1-1, with D hard to call. This CDR3 contains 15 residues. Trimming stripped 1 base from V and 1 base from J, with 10 bases between. CDR3 amino acids: CASSLGGGPNTEAFF. As DNA, the CDR3 is TGTGCCAGCAGTTTAGGGGGTGGGCCGAACACTGAAGCTTTCTTT.

This clonotype was counted only a few times. This CDR3 is CASSLGGAANEKLFF. CDR3 nucleotides: TGTGCCAGCAGCTTAGGGGGGGCTGCTAATGAAAAACTGTTTTTT. The chain couples TRBV7-6 to TRBJ1-4; a possible D gene is TRBD1 (6 bases). The CDR3 has 15 residues. Trimming left V 1 base short and J 3 bases short, with 9 bases between. The germline V gene has CDR1 SGHVS and CDR2 FNYEAQ.

V and J are TRBV7-9 and TRBJ1-2; TRBD1 might be the D (5 bases). The CDR3 loop spans 13 amino acids. With 6 bases removed from V and 8 bases from J, the gap between germline ends came to 16 bases. Looked up from germline, CDR1 is SEHNR and CDR2 is FQNEAQ (reference sequence). The CDR3 nucleotides are TGTGCCAGCAGTAGGACCCCAAGGGACGGCTACACCTTC. Translated, it gives CASSRTPRDGYTF.

The chain recombines TRBV20-1 with TRBJ2-7; 7 bases map to TRBD1. The germline V gene encodes CDR1 DFQATT and CDR2 SNEGSKA (reference sequence). V lost 5 bases, J lost 6 bases, and 16 bases stayed unmatched. The CDR3 has 15 residues. The CDR3, as DNA: TGCAGTGCTTTGACAGGGCAAGGATTCTCGGGCGAGCAGTACTTC. Translated: CSALTGQGFSGEQYF.

The chain couples TRBV11-2 to TRBJ2-3; 11 nucleotides align to TRBD2. The germline CDR1 and CDR2 sequences are SGHAT and FQNNGV. The length of the CDR3 is 16 residues. The ends lost 4 bases at V and 5 bases at J; junction bases unmatched: 8. Here the CDR3 reads CASSSYSGGDGDTQYF. DNA of the CDR3: TGTGCCAGCAGCTCCTATAGCGGGGGGGATGGAGATACGCAGTATTTT.

This clonotype was found a few times. The V call is TRBV12-3 or TRBV12-4, the J call TRBJ2-6; no reliable D call. This CDR3 is built from 14 residues. With 8 bases removed from V and 1 base from J, the gap between germline ends came to 9 bases. CDR3 sequence (DNA): TGTGCCAGCCAACGAAGGTCTGGGGCCAACGTCCTGACTTTC. It translates to CASQRRSGANVLTF.

This clonotype was seen a handful of times. V is TRBV9 and J is TRBJ2-7; TRBD2 matches at 7 bases. The CDR3 has 16 residues. Trimming cost V 3 bases and J 3 bases; bases outside gene matches: 12. The germline gives CDR1 SGDLS, CDR2 YYNGEE. CDR3 in amino acids: CASSAALGGFVYEQYF. The CDR3 DNA is TGTGCCAGCAGCGCCGCATTGGGGGGGTTTGTCTACGAGCAGTACTTC.

V and J are TRBV7-8 and TRBJ1-5, with no clear D. The V end lost 1 base, the J end lost 9 bases, and 7 bases lay between the germline ends. This CDR3 is built from 12 residues. The germline gives CDR1 SGHVS, CDR2 FQNEAQ. CDR3 protein: CASSLGNLPQHF. The CDR3 coding sequence is TGTGCCAGCAGCTTAGGCAACTTGCCCCAGCATTTT.

This clonotype turned up a few times. The V and J genes are TRBV5-1 and TRBJ2-5, with D possibly TRBD2 on 5 matching bases. CDR1 SGHRS and CDR2 YFSETQ come from the germline V gene. V lost 1 base to trimming and J lost 3 bases, with 10 bases between them. The CDR3 runs 14 residues. This CDR3 reads CASSLTAGKETQYF. As DNA, the CDR3 is TGCGCCAGCAGCTTGACGGCGGGCAAAGAGACCCAGTACTTC.

This clonotype has just a few counts. The CDR3 nucleotides are TGTGCCAGCAGCCCTTGGACCAACTACGAGCAGTACTTC. The encoded protein is CASSPWTNYEQYF. The chain is built from TRBV14 and TRBJ2-7, with D hard to call. Per the germline V gene, CDR1 is SGHDN and CDR2 is FVKESK. V was clipped by 4 bases and J by 3 bases, with 10 bases between them. CDR3 length: 13 amino acids.

This clonotype was seen more than once but under ten times. This chain connects TRBV6-5 to TRBJ2-3, with a tentative D call TRBD2 (5 bases). Trimming pared 0 bases from V and 3 bases from J, leaving 13 bases between. CDR1 MNHEY and CDR2 SVGAGI come from the germline V gene. The CDR3 is 16 residues long. The CDR3 nucleotides are TGTGCCAGCAGTTACTCGATTGCGGGTGGGACAGATACGCAGTATTTT. Translating it yields CASSYSIAGGTDTQYF.

Ten or more counts support this clonotype. The chain joins TRBV5-1 to TRBJ2-3; 10 bases line up with TRBD1. The CDR3 covers 15 residues. The V gene end was trimmed by 5 bases and the J gene end by 4 bases; junction bases not matched to a gene: 7. The germline V gene has CDR1 SGHRS and CDR2 YFSETQ. The CDR3 bases are TGCGCCAGCAGTCGTGGACAGGGGGAGGCAGATACGCAGTATTTT. Its protein is CASSRGQGEADTQYF.

This chain connects TRBV12-3 or TRBV12-4 to TRBJ2-1; D gene uncertain. This CDR3 region has 12 residues. Trimming removed 5 bases from V and 7 bases from J, with 9 bases in between. The CDR3 loop reads CASSPLRNEQFF. CDR3 coding DNA: TGTGCCAGCAGTCCCCTCCGAAATGAGCAGTTCTTC.

The J gene is TRBJ2-1, the V gene TRBV20-1, with 8 nucleotides matching TRBD2. The CDR3 has 11 amino acids. The V segment lost 7 bases and the J segment 7 bases; nucleotides outside the gene matches: 3. Per germline, CDR1 DFQATT and CDR2 SNEGSKA (reference sequence). The CDR3 reads CSVGGANEQFF. The CDR3 nucleotides are TGCAGTGTCGGGGGGGCTAATGAGCAGTTCTTC.

The V and J genes are TRBV30 and TRBJ2-1; no clear D gene. Germline lookup yields CDR1 GTSNPN and CDR2 SVGIG (reference sequence). The CDR3 covers 12 residues. V gave up 2 bases and J gave up 3 bases, with 5 bases separating them. The CDR3 loop reads CAWSYGYNEQFF. The DNA of the CDR3 is TGTGCCTGGAGTTACGGCTACAATGAGCAGTTCTTC.

This clonotype has a handful of counts. The chain is built from TRBV7-3 and TRBJ2-6; 7 bases match TRBD2. The germline V gene encodes CDR1 SGHTA and CDR2 FQGTGA. J was trimmed by 0 bases and V by 4 bases; bases with no gene match: 12. There are 19 residues in the CDR3. CDR3 loop: CASSSMGGDPSSGANVLTF. In nucleotides, the CDR3 is TGTGCCAGCAGCTCCATGGGAGGGGACCCCAGCTCTGGGGCCAACGTCCTGACTTTC. Full variable domain (remainder filled in from reference TRBV7-3 and TRBJ2-6): GAGVSQTPSNKVTEKGKYVELRCDPISGHTALYWYRQSLGQGPEFLIYFQGTGAADDSGLPNDRFFAVRPEGSVSTLKIQRTERGDSAVYLCASSSMGGDPSSGANVLTFGAGSRLTVL.

CDR3 coding DNA: TGCGCCAGCAGCCGGACAGCGAGCTCCTACAATGAGCAGTTCTTC. It codes for CASSRTASSYNEQFF. This sequence joins TRBV4-1 and TRBJ2-1, with a possible D match to TRBD1 (6 bases). Trimming stripped 4 bases from V and 0 bases from J, with 10 bases between. The CDR3 loop spans 15 amino acids. Germline V gene lookup returns CDR1 MGHRA and CDR2 YSYEKL.

The CDR3 loop is CASSPGTGFSEAFF. The CDR3 DNA reads TGTGCCAGCTCACCTGGGACAGGGTTTAGTGAAGCTTTCTTT. The V gene is TRBV18, the J gene TRBJ1-1; TRBD1 aligns across 9 bases. Germline V lookup: CDR1 KGHSH, CDR2 LQKENI. The CDR3 sequence is 14 residues long. With 3 bases clipped from V and 7 bases from J, the junction kept 6 bases outside the gene matches.

In this sample, this clonotype turned up many times. The genes are TRBV4-1 and TRBJ2-7; 7 positions match TRBD1. Germline V gene lookup returns CDR1 MGHRA and CDR2 YSYEKL. The CDR3 contains 15 residues. The V segment lost 1 base and the J segment 4 bases; nucleotides outside the gene matches: 7. In nucleotides, the CDR3 is TGCGCCAGCAGCCAAGGACAGGGTCCCCGATACGAGCAGTACTTC. It specifies CASSQGQGPRYEQYF.

This clonotype was observed a handful of times. This rearrangement joins TRBV18 to TRBJ2-3, with D perhaps matching TRBD1 (5 bases). The CDR3 contains 16 residues. Germline values: CDR1 KGHSH, CDR2 LQKENI. V lost 9 bases and J lost 3, with 22 bases in between. The CDR3 DNA reads as TGTGCCAGTCTTGCAGGGTACTCCCGAATTACAGATACGCAGTATTTT. Its translation is CASLAGYSRITDTQYF.

The V and J genes are TRBV6-2 or TRBV6-3 and TRBJ2-3, with 9 bases identical to TRBD2. This CDR3 comprises 14 residues. Per the germline V gene, CDR1 is MNHEY and CDR2 is SVGEGT. V lost 7 bases, J lost 0 bases, and 2 bases stayed unmatched. The CDR3 spells CASNLAGSTDTQYF. DNA of the CDR3: TGTGCCAGCAACCTAGCGGGAAGCACAGATACGCAGTATTTT.

The gene calls are TRBV7-2 and TRBJ2-1; the D gene is possibly TRBD2 (6 bases). Trimming stripped 0 bases from V and 6 bases from J, with 12 bases between. The germline CDR1 and CDR2 sequences are SGHTA and FQGNSA. CDR3 length equals 15 residues. The CDR3 is CASSLAPGTANEQFF. The CDR3, as DNA: TGTGCCAGCAGCTTAGCTCCCGGGACTGCCAATGAGCAGTTCTTC.